A single sample gave rise to the 10 T cell receptor beta chains below, sequenced in a study of CD8 T cells in ankylosing spondylitis. TCRdb analysed the 5' RACE reads with MiXCR anew, one entry per CDR3 protein. The sample yields over 95,000 distinct CDR3 sequences, roughly 8.3% seen once. The sequenced material came from blood, either unsorted or a sorted T cell fraction (not recorded which). The receptors were sampled from a male donor with ankylosing spondylitis or in good health (not recorded which).

This clonotype was seen more than once but under ten times. The chain carries TRBV7-2 and TRBJ1-5; possible D gene TRBD1, 6 bases. Germline V gives CDR1 SGHTA, CDR2 FQGNSA. The CDR3 is 16 residues long. With 3 bases removed from V and 1 base from J, the gap between germline ends came to 13 bases. DNA for the CDR3: TGTGCCAGCAGCTTTCTGGGGGGCCAAAGCAATCAGCCCCAGCATTTT. Translating gives CASSFLGGQSNQPQHF.

The chain recombines TRBV7-2 with TRBJ2-3; D may be TRBD2 (5 bases). The V and J ends lost 0 bases and 6 bases respectively, with 19 bases between them. Germline CDR1 SGHTA, CDR2 FQGNSA. The CDR3 is 17 residues long. CDR3 DNA: TGTGCCAGCAGCTTAGCGCCCTTCAAAGGGAGCATTGATACGCAGTATTTT. Protein: CASSLAPFKGSIDTQYF.

This clonotype was seen many times. The chain uses TRBV3-1 and TRBJ1-6, with unresolved D. Germline CDR1 is LGHDT and CDR2 is YNNKEL (reference sequence). Deletions cut 3 bases from V and 3 bases from J, with 9 bases between. The CDR3 loop spans 15 amino acids. CDR3 region: CASSHEGLYNSPLHF. CDR3 sequence (DNA): TGTGCCAGCAGCCATGAGGGCCTCTATAATTCACCCCTCCACTTT.

This clonotype was counted ten times or more. The chain joins TRBV20-1 to TRBJ1-5, with unresolved D. This CDR3 contains 16 residues. V lost 0 bases, J lost 0 bases, and 12 bases lay in between. Germline V gene sequence: CDR1 DFQATT, CDR2 SNEGSKA (reference sequence). CDR3 DNA: TGCAGTGCTAGAGATCAGCCCGGCCATAGCAATCAGCCCCAGCATTTT. Its protein product is CSARDQPGHSNQPQHF.

This clonotype was picked up many times. The chain is built from TRBV14 and TRBJ2-3; D call uncertain. Germline V gene data show CDR1 as SGHDN and CDR2 as FVKESK. The CDR3 runs to 14 residues. V was pared by 0 bases and J by 6 bases, with 10 bases between. CDR3: CASSQDPFGDTQYF. As DNA, the CDR3 is TGTGCCAGCAGCCAAGATCCATTCGGGGATACGCAGTATTTT.

There are many counts of this clonotype. This chain uses TRBV12-3 or TRBV12-4 with TRBJ2-6, with D hard to call. V lost 5 bases, J lost 10 bases, and 6 bases lay in between. The CDR3 is made up of 11 amino acids. CDR3 amino acids: CASSAGNVLTF. The CDR3 DNA follows: TGTGCCAGCAGTGCCGGAAACGTCCTGACTTTC.

At least ten counts were recorded for this clonotype. The chain uses TRBV5-1 and TRBJ2-1, with a possible D match to TRBD1 (7 bases). The germline V and J ends were trimmed by 4 bases and 1 base, with 9 bases remaining between them. Germline CDR1 and CDR2: SGHRS and YFSETQ. The CDR3 covers 14 residues. The CDR3 DNA reads TGCGCCAGCAGCGCGGGACAGTCCTACAATGAGCAGTTCTTC. Translated: CASSAGQSYNEQFF. Together with reference TRBV5-1 and TRBJ2-1, the CDR3 gives the full variable domain: KAGVTQTPRYLIKTRGQQVTLSCSPISGHRSVSWYQQTPGQGLQFLFEYFSETQRNKGNFPGRFSGRQFSNSRSEMNVSTLELGDSALYLCASSAGQSYNEQFFGPGTRLTVL.

This clonotype was seen many times. The J gene is TRBJ1-1, the V gene TRBV4-2; no clear D. Per germline, CDR1 LGHNA and CDR2 YNFKEQ. The CDR3 contains 14 residues. Trimming removed 0 bases from V and 11 bases from J, with 16 bases in between. The CDR3 protein is CASSQELGRPRAFF. As DNA, the CDR3 is TGTGCCAGCAGCCAAGAGCTGGGCCGCCCACGGGCTTTCTTT.

This clonotype appeared a few times. This chain uses TRBV20-1 with TRBJ2-7, with D perhaps matching TRBD2 (5 bases). Germline V gene sequence: CDR1 DFQATT, CDR2 SNEGSKA (reference sequence). This CDR3 contains 11 residues. The V end was cut by 5 bases, the J end by 4 bases, with 9 bases between. Written as DNA, the CDR3 is TGCAGTGCTCCCCGGGGATACGAGCAGTACTTC. As protein: CSAPRGYEQYF.

Ten or more counts support this clonotype. The gene calls are TRBV5-1 and TRBJ2-2, with D tentatively TRBD2 (6 bases). V lost 0 bases, J lost 2 bases, and 11 bases lay in between. Looked up from germline, CDR1 is SGHRS and CDR2 is YFSETQ. The CDR3 runs to 16 residues. CDR3 sequence: CASSLVGGVNTGELFF. The CDR3, as DNA: TGCGCCAGCAGCTTGGTAGGCGGGGTCAACACCGGGGAGCTGTTTTTT.